The 30 T cell receptor beta chains listed next were all sequenced from one sample in a study of T cell repertoires in cytomegalovirus infection. In TCRdb, the reads were re-called with MiXCR into one record per CDR3 protein. The sample lists 600,000 to 700,000 distinct CDR3 sequences; about 33% were seen once. For these receptors, no antigen is known. The starting material was cultured PBMCs, obtained from culture after CMV antigen stimulation. All receptors derive from a human donor in good health (CMV status not recorded). Some clones in this sample may be carry-over from other donors' samples.

This clonotype was observed a few times. The V call is TRBV7-9, the J call TRBJ2-5; 12 bases fit TRBD2. CDR1 and CDR2 (germline): SEHNR, FQNEAQ (reference sequence). The J segment lost 5 bases and the V segment lost 4 bases, leaving 8 bases of the junction unmatched. The CDR3 extends over 16 amino acids. CDR3 loop: CASSSKTSGRNETQYF. Here the CDR3 DNA reads TGTGCCAGCAGCTCTAAGACTAGCGGGAGAAACGAGACCCAGTACTTC.

The chain links TRBV20-1 to TRBJ1-6; perhaps TRBD1 as D (5 bases). Trimming shortened V by 4 bases and J by 4 bases, and 17 bases separated the two germline ends. CDR1 DFQATT and CDR2 SNEGSKA come from the germline V gene (reference sequence). This CDR3 is built from 16 residues. CDR3 DNA sequence: TGCAGTGCTATCGACAGAACCCTAGGGTATAATTCACCCCTCCACTTT. Protein sequence: CSAIDRTLGYNSPLHF.

This clonotype has ten or more counts. This rearrangement joins TRBV7-6 to TRBJ2-3; D possibly corresponds to TRBD1 (6 bases). V was trimmed by 3 bases and J by 5 bases, leaving 21 bases between them. The CDR3 length is 17 residues. From germline, CDR1 is SGHVS and CDR2 FNYEAQ. As DNA, the CDR3 is TGTGCCAGCAGCTTCTTTGGACAGAATACACCCGGAGATACGCAGTATTTT. Translating gives CASSFFGQNTPGDTQYF.

The chain is built from TRBV7-2 and TRBJ1-1; no definite D call. V was cut by 4 bases and J by 9 bases, with 12 bases left in between. The CDR3 loop spans 12 amino acids. Germline CDR1 SGHTA, CDR2 FQGNSA. This CDR3 reads CASSSRGGKAFF. In nucleotides, the CDR3 is TGTGCCAGCAGCTCCCGGGGTGGAAAAGCTTTCTTT.

Many counts were recorded for this clonotype. The rearrangement joins TRBV27 to TRBJ2-1; 10 nucleotides line up with TRBD2. Trimming cost V 4 bases and J 4 bases; bases outside gene matches: 7. The CDR3 covers 16 residues. Germline V gives CDR1 MNHEY, CDR2 SMNVEV (reference sequence). CDR3 sequence (DNA): TGTGCCAGCAGTTCCGGGGGACTAGCGAGTTACAATGAGCAGTTCTTC. This translates into CASSSGGLASYNEQFF.

The CDR3 region is CASLGGYQETQYF. The CDR3 DNA reads as TGTGCCAGCCTTGGGGGGTACCAAGAGACCCAGTACTTC. This rearrangement joins TRBV12-3 or TRBV12-4 to TRBJ2-5; perhaps TRBD2 as D (6 bases). Trimming left V 8 bases short and J 0 bases short, with 10 bases between. This CDR3 is built from 13 residues.

This chain links TRBV4-1 with TRBJ2-1; 13 bases align to TRBD2. The junction had 6 bases not matched to a gene; V was cut back by 3 bases and J by 7 bases. Germline assignment: CDR1 MGHRA and CDR2 YSYEKL. This CDR3 has 16 amino acids. This CDR3 reads CASSQGTSGTRNEQFF. The CDR3 DNA reads TGCGCCAGCAGCCAGGGGACTAGCGGGACTAGGAATGAGCAGTTCTTC.

The V and J genes are TRBV20-1 and TRBJ2-2; possible D gene TRBD2, 7 bases. Trimming took 3 bases from V and 7 from J, leaving 21 bases between them. The germline V gene encodes CDR1 DFQATT and CDR2 SNEGSKA (reference sequence). This CDR3 comprises 16 residues. The CDR3: CSARAGRGGMGGELFF. The CDR3 nucleotides read TGCAGTGCTAGGGCCGGCAGGGGAGGGATGGGCGGGGAGCTGTTTTTT.

V is TRBV7-2 and J is TRBJ2-1; 7 positions match TRBD2. The V gene end was trimmed by 5 bases and the J gene end by 11 bases; junction bases not matched to a gene: 9. Germline V lookup: CDR1 SGHTA, CDR2 FQGNSA. This CDR3 has 13 amino acids. Here the CDR3 DNA reads TGTGCCAGCAGCCCAACTAGCGAGACTAAGCAGTTCTTC. As protein: CASSPTSETKQFF.

The rearrangement uses TRBV7-4 and TRBJ1-4; 9 bases map to TRBD1. Trimming took 5 bases from V and 8 from J; bases not matched to a gene: 6. This CDR3 comprises 14 residues. CDR1 is SGHVT, CDR2 SQSDAQ, per germline. CDR3: CASSRTGAGEKLFF. For the CDR3, the DNA is TGTGCCAGCAGCAGGACAGGGGCGGGAGAAAAACTGTTTTTT.

This clonotype came up a few times. This chain uses TRBV7-8 with TRBJ2-7; 10 bases map to TRBD1. The CDR3 totals 14 residues. V lost 1 base and J lost 6; bases outside the gene matches: 3. From germline, CDR1 is SGHVS and CDR2 FQNEAQ. CDR3 in amino acids: CASSLEGQGLEQYF. In nucleotides, the CDR3 is TGTGCCAGCAGCTTAGAGGGACAGGGGCTCGAGCAGTACTTC.

In its sample, this clonotype was seen a few times. The rearrangement uses TRBV9 and TRBJ2-5; 8 nucleotides line up with TRBD2. CDR1 is SGDLS, CDR2 YYNGEE, per germline. The J segment lost 4 bases and the V segment lost 0 bases, leaving 8 bases of the junction unmatched. The CDR3 consists of 16 residues. In DNA form, the CDR3 reads TGTGCCAGCAGCGTAGGTGCGGGAGGAATGGGAGAGACCCAGTACTTC. This translates into CASSVGAGGMGETQYF.

The chain carries TRBV20-1 and TRBJ2-1; 12 nucleotides match TRBD2. The CDR3 has 16 residues. Losses at the gene ends were 0 bases for V and 7 bases for J; bases not matched to a gene: 7. In germline, CDR1 is DFQATT, CDR2 SNEGSKA (reference sequence). In nucleotides, the CDR3 is TGCAGTGCTAGAGATGCACTCGGGACTAGCGGGAATGAGCAGTTCTTC. Amino acids: CSARDALGTSGNEQFF.

The gene calls are TRBV20-1 and TRBJ2-7; 11 positions match TRBD2. The germline V gene encodes CDR1 DFQATT and CDR2 SNEGSKA (reference sequence). V gave up 3 bases and J gave up 4 bases; unmatched junction bases: 14. This CDR3 is built from 17 residues. For the CDR3, the DNA is TGCAGTGCTAGCAATCTAAGGACCGGGACTAGCGGATACGAGCAGTACTTC. It yields the protein CSASNLRTGTSGYEQYF.

J is TRBJ1-4 and V is TRBV5-1; D is uncertain. The V end was cut by 2 bases, the J end by 7 bases, with 24 bases between. CDR3 size: 18 residues. Germline CDR1 and CDR2: SGHRS and YFSETQ. The chain's CDR3 is CASSFNTPLLVGSEKLFF. Written as DNA, the CDR3 is TGCGCCAGCAGCTTCAACACGCCGCTCTTGGTGGGAAGTGAAAAACTGTTTTTT.

In its sample, this clonotype was seen a few times. The chain couples TRBV27 to TRBJ2-7; possible D gene TRBD2, 5 bases. CDR1 MNHEY and CDR2 SMNVEV come from the germline V gene (reference sequence). Trimming removed 2 bases from V and 0 bases from J, with 14 bases in between. The CDR3 is 16 amino acids. In DNA, the CDR3 is TGTGCCAGCAGTTTAATCGGCGGGCCGAGCTCCTACGAGCAGTACTTC. Protein: CASSLIGGPSSYEQYF.

This clonotype appeared many times. The rearrangement joins TRBV7-7 to TRBJ2-1; D is perhaps TRBD1 or TRBD2 (6 bases each). Germline CDR1 SSHAT, CDR2 FNYEAQ (reference sequence). V dropped 7 bases and J dropped 4 bases, with 14 bases sitting between them. The CDR3 is 14 residues long. The chain's CDR3 is CASNAGHSYNEQFF. Written as DNA, the CDR3 is TGTGCCAGCAACGCGGGACACTCTTACAATGAGCAGTTCTTC.

This clonotype was seen a handful of times. The rearrangement joins TRBV6-2 or TRBV6-3 to TRBJ2-7; TRBD1 aligns across 9 bases. The CDR3 length is 14 residues. Losses at the gene ends were 6 bases for V and 5 bases for J; bases not matched to a gene: 8. The germline V gene encodes CDR1 MNHEY and CDR2 SVGEGT. In DNA form, the CDR3 reads TGTGCCAGCAGCGCGACAGGGGGGCGAAACGAGCAGTACTTC. It yields the protein CASSATGGRNEQYF.

This chain uses TRBV6-6 with TRBJ1-2; the match to TRBD1 covers 7 bases. The ends lost 4 bases at V and 3 bases at J; junction bases unmatched: 5. Germline V lookup: CDR1 MNHNY, CDR2 SVGAGI (reference sequence). The CDR3 contains 14 residues. CDR3 amino acids: CASSSGQEHYGYTF. In DNA, the CDR3 is TGTGCCAGCAGTTCCGGACAGGAACACTATGGCTACACCTTC.

The chain links TRBV6-2 or TRBV6-3 to TRBJ2-5; TRBD2 agrees at 14 bases. The CDR3 contains 17 residues. V trimming: 2 bases; J trimming: 5 bases; junction bases outside the gene matches: 7. Germline-derived CDR1 and CDR2 are MNHEY and SVGEGT. For the CDR3, the DNA is TGTGCCAGCAGTTACGGAGGACTAGCGGGAGGCCGCGAGACCCAGTACTTC. It codes for CASSYGGLAGGRETQYF.

This clonotype was counted between two and nine times. V and J are TRBV7-2 and TRBJ1-6; the D gene is possibly TRBD1 (6 bases). With 7 bases removed from V and 6 bases from J, the gap between germline ends came to 25 bases. CDR1 SGHTA and CDR2 FQGNSA come from the germline V gene. The length of the CDR3 is 18 residues. CDR3 in DNA: TGTGCCAGCACCCCGTTAGCGGTGGGGGGCGCCCTTAATTCACCCCTCCACTTT. It is translated as CASTPLAVGGALNSPLHF.

This clonotype was counted at least ten times. V and J are TRBV6-1 and TRBJ1-3, with D unresolved. Looked up from germline, CDR1 is MNHNS and CDR2 is SASEGT. CDR3 length: 12 amino acids. V gave up 6 bases and J gave up 15 bases, with 18 bases separating them. The CDR3 spells CASRKDPRDEYF. DNA of the CDR3: TGTGCCAGCAGGAAGGACCCAAGAGATGAATATTTT.

The V and J genes are TRBV27 and TRBJ1-5; D remains ambiguous. The V gene's germline CDR1 is MNHEY and CDR2 SMNVEV (reference sequence). This CDR3 is built from 13 residues. Trimming stripped 3 bases from V and 7 bases from J, with 10 bases between. CDR3 sequence reads: CASSLFFSQPQHF. CDR3 in DNA: TGTGCCAGCAGTTTGTTTTTTAGCCAGCCCCAGCATTTT.

V and J are TRBV4-1 and TRBJ2-1, with 10 bases identical to TRBD1. The trim removed 3 bases at V and 5 bases at J, leaving 4 bases unmatched. This CDR3 region has 15 residues. Germline V gene data show CDR1 as MGHRA and CDR2 as YSYEKL. The CDR3 spells CASSQTGGLDNEQFF. The DNA for the CDR3 is TGCGCCAGCAGCCAGACAGGGGGCCTTGACAATGAGCAGTTCTTC.

This clonotype was observed a handful of times. The chain combines TRBV28 with TRBJ2-3; TRBD2 aligns across 11 bases. Germline V gives CDR1 MDHEN, CDR2 SYDVKM. V shed 5 bases, J shed 0 bases, and the junction held 7 bases outside the gene matches. This CDR3 contains 17 residues. CDR3: CASSPLRLAGSTDTQYF. The CDR3 DNA reads as TGTGCCAGCAGTCCGCTTAGACTAGCGGGAAGCACAGATACGCAGTATTTT.

This clonotype came up a few times. The genes are TRBV4-1 and TRBJ2-1; 8 nucleotides agree with TRBD2. Germline CDR1 MGHRA, CDR2 YSYEKL. This CDR3 spans 16 amino acids. V lost 0 bases to trimming and J lost 7 bases; unmatched junction nucleotides: 8. The CDR3 region has the DNA TGCGCCAGCAGCCAAGATAGGAGCGGGGGCGTTAATGAGCAGTTCTTC. Its translation: CASSQDRSGGVNEQFF.

This clonotype was detected only a few times. The rearrangement uses TRBV6-6 and TRBJ2-3; maybe TRBD1 (6 bases). Germline values: CDR1 MNHNY, CDR2 SVGAGI (reference sequence). V shed 0 bases and J shed 10 bases, with 11 bases lying between them. The CDR3 extends over 13 amino acids. CDR3 DNA: TGTGCCAGCAGTTACTCGGGACAAGAGGCGCAGTATTTT. It codes for CASSYSGQEAQYF.

This sequence joins TRBV20-1 and TRBJ2-6; D remains unclear. This CDR3 is 17 amino acids long. Between the trimmed V and J ends, which lost 2 bases and 0 bases, there was a span of 14 bases. CDR1 is DFQATT and CDR2 is SNEGSKA in the germline V gene (reference sequence). CDR3: CSARSLDGPSGANVLTF. The DNA of the CDR3 is TGCAGTGCTAGATCCCTTGACGGTCCCTCTGGGGCCAACGTCCTGACTTTC.

This clonotype was found a few times. The chain links TRBV10-2 to TRBJ2-6; no definite D call. Germline assignment: CDR1 WSHSY and CDR2 SAAADI. CDR3 length equals 16 residues. The V and J ends lost 6 bases and 0 bases respectively, with 12 bases between them. CDR3 nucleotide sequence: TGCGCCAGCAGCCCCGTCCGTATCTCTGGGGCCAACGTCCTGACTTTC. It codes for CASSPVRISGANVLTF.

This clonotype has only a few counts. J is TRBJ2-1 and V is TRBV20-1; 13 nucleotides agree with TRBD2. This CDR3 spans 14 amino acids. CDR1 and CDR2 (germline): DFQATT, SNEGSKA (reference sequence). J gave up 6 bases and V 4 bases, and 3 bases lay outside the gene matches. CDR3 sequence: CSATGTSGANEQFF. The CDR3 DNA reads as TGCAGTGCTACCGGGACTAGCGGGGCCAATGAGCAGTTCTTC.